This TCR beta chain comes out of a study of CD4+ T cells in melanoma. Study results and caveats: CD8+ T cell, macrophage and B cell function reportedly correlated with neoantigen-specific CD4+ T cells. In melanoma, neoantigen-specific CD4+ T cells reportedly differed in differentiation state.

The CDR3 has 15 amino acids. The V and J ends lost 3 bases and 4 bases respectively, with 15 bases between them. From germline, CDR1 is KGHSH and CDR2 LQKENI. Clones were read by immunoSEQ multiplex PCR, and TCRdb kept only the in-frame ones, dropping some. The sample includes fewer than 11,000 clones, 60% to 70% of them seen just once. As for this clone: Its antigen is unknown.

Sequenced sample: cells from a culture (not recorded whether cultured in vitro). The sequence was collected from a human donor with melanoma. The chain couples TRBV18 to TRBJ1-1; D is unclear. The DNA for the CDR3 is TGTGCCAGCTCACCGGAAGGGTTGGGTGGCACTGAAGCTTTCTTT. This codes for CASSPEGLGGTEAFF.